This TCR beta chain was recorded in a study of blood T cell repertoires in COVID-19. CDR3 length: 16 amino acids. The germline V and J ends were trimmed by 0 bases and 2 bases, with 11 bases remaining between them. Germline CDR1 is SGHDT and CDR2 is YYEEEE. Here immunoSEQ multiplex PCR was the method, and the copy in TCRdb shows in-frame clones only, minus some. This sample has fewer than 30,000 clones, with approximately 75% found just once. The chain has TRBV5-6 and TRBJ1-4, with a tentative D call TRBD1 (6 bases). The receptor was derived from a boy between 2 and 10 years old with active or convalescent COVID-19. Sequenced sample: peripheral blood. CDR3 nucleotides: TGTGCCAGCAGCTTGGCGGCAACAGGGACTAATGAAAAACTGTTTTTT. Amino acids: CASSLAATGTNEKLFF. The full variable domain, its missing parts supplied by reference TRBV5-6 and TRBJ1-4, is DAGVTQSPTHLIKTRGQQVTLRCSPKSGHDTVSWYQQALGQGPQFIFQYYEEEERQRGNFPDRFSGHQFPNYSSELNVNALLLGDSALYLCASSLAATGTNEKLFFGSGTQLSVL.